The next 18 T cell receptor beta chains were all read from a single sample in a study of cytomegalovirus exposure and HLA in healthy donors (dated by TCRdb to about 2017). The library was made by the immunoSEQ multiplex PCR assay. The multiplex PCR relied on a mix of 60 forward primers for TCR Vbeta segments and 13 reverse primers for TCR Jbeta segments. Drawn from immuneACCESS, this table holds only the in-frame rearrangements with V and J called that TCRdb kept. Clones are partly lost; checked studies trace under half to an unresolved V gene and leave the rest unexplained. Across this sample there are approximately 100,000 clones, with about 68% seen only once. 14% of the sample is taken by the ten largest. Sequencing was carried out using PBMCs. The receptors stem from a male donor in good health and CMV-seropositive.

The chain links TRBV11-3 to TRBJ1-1; 8 bases align to TRBD1. This CDR3 spans 16 amino acids. Germline V gene sequence: CDR1 SGHNT, CDR2 YENEEA. V lost 5 bases, J lost 5 bases, and 13 bases stayed unmatched. The CDR3 nucleotides read TGTGCCAGCAGCCGTAGGTCCGGGACAGGAGGAACTGAAGCTTTCTTT. Translating it yields CASSRRSGTGGTEAFF.

This chain uses TRBV19 with TRBJ1-1; 7 bases are a match to TRBD1. V was pared by 4 bases and J by 0 bases, with 8 bases of the junction left unmatched. The germline gives CDR1 LNHDA, CDR2 SQIVND (reference sequence). The CDR3 sequence is 16 residues long. The CDR3 reads CASSRDSAFMNTEAFF. The CDR3 DNA sequence: TGTGCCAGTAGTAGGGACAGTGCCTTCATGAACACTGAAGCTTTCTTT.

In its sample, this clone was seen once. This chain uses TRBV4-1 with TRBJ1-5, with 11 bases lining up with TRBD1. CDR1 is MGHRA and CDR2 is YSYEKL in the germline V gene. This CDR3 is built from 19 residues. Unmatched junction bases numbered 10, after V lost 0 bases and J lost 3 bases. CDR3 nucleotides: TGCGCCAGCAGCCAAGATCCGACGGGGACAGGGGGTATCAATCAGCCCCAGCATTTT. It yields the protein CASSQDPTGTGGINQPQHF.

This chain connects TRBV19 to TRBJ2-1; D may be TRBD1 (5 bases). CDR3 length equals 12 residues. V was pared by 6 bases and J by 9 bases, with 12 bases between. Germline V gene data show CDR1 as LNHDA and CDR2 as SQIVND (reference sequence). CDR3 amino acids: CASRSGMSEQFF. The CDR3 nucleotides are TGTGCCAGTAGATCAGGGATGAGTGAGCAGTTCTTC.

The table lists this clone with a count of one. V and J are TRBV5-6 and TRBJ1-5, with D possibly being TRBD1 (6 bases). Deletions cut 4 bases from V and 1 base from J, with 12 bases between. Per germline, CDR1 SGHDT and CDR2 YYEEEE. The CDR3 is 15 amino acids. For the CDR3, the DNA is TGTGCCAGCAGCCGTCAGGGGTTCAGCAATCAGCCCCAGCATTTT. This gives the protein CASSRQGFSNQPQHF.

The gene calls are TRBV7-2 and TRBJ2-1; 7 bases are shared with TRBD1. CDR1 SGHTA and CDR2 FQGNSA come from the germline V gene. V was pared by 6 bases and J by 3 bases, with 8 bases of the junction left unmatched. This CDR3 contains 15 residues. The CDR3 region has the DNA TGTGCCAGCAGACGTACAGGGGCTCTCTACAATGAGCAGTTCTTC. Translating gives CASRRTGALYNEQFF.

The rearrangement links TRBV5-1 to TRBJ1-6; D possibly corresponds to TRBD1 (6 bases). The germline V gene has CDR1 SGHRS and CDR2 YFSETQ. The V end was cut by 5 bases, the J end by 6 bases, with 9 bases between. The length of the CDR3 is 13 residues. CDR3 bases: TGCGCCAGCAGGGACAGTTCTAATTCACCCCTCCACTTT. Translation: CASRDSSNSPLHF.

Only a few counts were recorded for this clone. The CDR3 DNA reads as TGTGCCAGCAGCGTACACTATTCGGATTCACCCCTCCACTTT. Translated, it gives CASSVHYSDSPLHF. The chain employs TRBV9 and TRBJ1-6; D unresolved. From germline, CDR1 is SGDLS and CDR2 YYNGEE. This CDR3 spans 14 amino acids. V lost 1 base to trimming and J lost 8 bases, with 10 bases between them.

J is TRBJ2-1 and V is TRBV28, with a weak D call TRBD2 (5 bases). The CDR3 has 12 residues. The ends were cut back, 4 bases at V and 6 bases at J, with 7 bases in the middle. Germline V gives CDR1 MDHEN, CDR2 SYDVKM. The CDR3 DNA reads TGTGCCAGCAGTTCGGGAATCAATGAGCAGTTCTTC. Its protein product is CASSSGINEQFF.

V gene TRBV29-1 combines with J gene TRBJ2-7, with TRBD1 matching 8 bases. Germline-derived CDR1 and CDR2 are SQVTM and ANQGSEA. V shed 6 bases and J 4 bases; nucleotides not matched to a gene: 8. The CDR3 is 13 residues long. The CDR3 DNA follows: TGCAGCGTAACGGACAGGGCATCGTACGAGCAGTACTTC. Amino acids: CSVTDRASYEQYF.

J is TRBJ1-1 and V is TRBV27; 7 bases are a match to TRBD1. There are 13 residues in the CDR3. Germline assignment: CDR1 MNHEY and CDR2 SMNVEV (reference sequence). V dropped 5 bases and J dropped 11; count of bases not matched to a gene: 11. CDR3 in DNA: TGTGCCAGCAGTCCCCGGACAGGACCTACGGCTTTCTTT. Translating it yields CASSPRTGPTAFF.

The chain recombines TRBV9 with TRBJ1-5; D call uncertain. CDR1 and CDR2 from the germline V gene are SGDLS and YYNGEE. The length of the CDR3 is 15 residues. The V end was cut by 0 bases, the J end by 0 bases, with 7 bases between. The CDR3 nucleotides are TGTGCCAGCAGCGTAGGAGAATATAGCAATCAGCCCCAGCATTTT. It codes for CASSVGEYSNQPQHF.

The V gene is TRBV10-3, the J gene TRBJ1-6; D gene uncertain. Trimming removed 5 bases from V and 8 bases from J, with 19 bases in between. Looked up from germline, CDR1 is ENHRY and CDR2 is SYGVKD. The CDR3 loop spans 16 amino acids. The CDR3 nucleotides are TGTGCCATCAGTTCACGACGGACGGGAAGGGATTCACCCCTCCACTTT. Residues: CAISSRRTGRDSPLHF.

This clone occurred once. This chain connects TRBV18 to TRBJ2-7; 10 bases line up with TRBD2. The trim removed 3 bases at V and 5 bases at J, leaving 7 bases unmatched. This CDR3 contains 15 residues. Germline CDR1 and CDR2: KGHSH and LQKENI. Written as DNA, the CDR3 is TGTGCCAGCTCACCCCCTAGCGGGGGTCGGCACGAGCAGTACTTC. It yields the protein CASSPPSGGRHEQYF.

The V call is TRBV11-2, the J call TRBJ1-5; D gene ambiguous. CDR1 is SGHAT, CDR2 FQNNGV, per germline. V was cut by 5 bases and J by 2 bases, with 7 bases left in between. The CDR3 loop spans 13 amino acids. CDR3 residues: CASSAGGNQPQHF. The CDR3 DNA sequence: TGTGCCAGCAGCGCAGGTGGCAATCAGCCCCAGCATTTT.

The chain links TRBV7-2 to TRBJ1-5; the D gene is possibly TRBD1 (5 bases). V lost 5 bases to trimming and J lost 7 bases, with 15 bases between them. The CDR3 contains 14 residues. Germline V lookup: CDR1 SGHTA, CDR2 FQGNSA. CDR3 sequence (DNA): TGTGCCAGCAGCCAGGGTCTATCGGGCCAGCCCCAGCATTTT. This gives the protein CASSQGLSGQPQHF.

A word on this clone: Other DNA sequences in the sample encode the same CDR3. The rearrangement uses TRBV29-1 and TRBJ2-1; D is ambiguous. Germline V gives CDR1 SQVTM, CDR2 ANQGSEA. Trimming removed 3 bases at V and 7 bases at J, with 7 bases between. The CDR3 consists of 11 residues. In DNA form, the CDR3 reads TGCAGCGTTGATCGAGGAAATGAGCAGTTCTTC. Residues: CSVDRGNEQFF.

The chain links TRBV28 to TRBJ2-5; 7 nucleotides line up with TRBD1. This CDR3 is 13 amino acids long. V lost 6 bases to trimming and J lost 3 bases; unmatched junction nucleotides: 4. Germline-derived CDR1 and CDR2 are MDHEN and SYDVKM. CDR3 amino acids: CASRGQGEETQYF. CDR3 DNA: TGTGCCAGCAGGGGGCAGGGGGAAGAGACCCAGTACTTC.